This record covers a single T cell receptor beta chain. The CDR3 covers 15 residues. Germline V gives CDR1 LNHDA, CDR2 SQIVND (reference sequence). Between the trimmed V and J ends, which lost 4 bases and 5 bases, there was a span of 17 bases. This record comes from a study of blood T cell repertoires in COVID-19. For the study at large: COVID-19 samples, acute and convalescent, were from the United States, Italy and Spain.

The assay was immunoSEQ multiplex PCR, and TCRdb's table has in-frame clones only and misses some. Of some 150,000 clones listed, just over 85% were seen once; the top ten hold around 3.3%. The chain carries TRBV19 and TRBJ2-5; TRBD1 might be the D (7 bases). The origin of this receptor is an older man with acute or convalescent COVID-19. What was sequenced was peripheral blood. This CDR3 reads CASSTVRGVGETQYF. The CDR3 DNA follows: TGTGCCAGTAGTACCGTCAGGGGGGTGGGCGAGACCCAGTACTTC.